These 19 T cell receptor beta chains came from one sample sequenced in a study of OX40 agonist ivuxolimab in advanced cancers. Produced via immunoSEQ multiplex PCR; TCRdb's table is partial and in-frame only. The top ten clones hold 3.5% to 4.5% of a sample with 90,000 to 100,000 clones, roughly 84% of them seen once. Material: CD4+ or CD8+ T cells sorted from blood, obtained in a trial of the OX40 agonist ivuxolimab. These receptors originate from an adult with an advanced solid tumor such as melanoma, head and neck, liver or kidney cancer.

This chain links TRBV30 with TRBJ1-6; no definite D call. This CDR3 contains 12 residues. Germline lookup yields CDR1 GTSNPN and CDR2 SVGIG (reference sequence). V lost 2 bases, J lost 7 bases, and 6 bases lay in between. Here the CDR3 DNA reads TGTGCCTGGAGTCTACAGAATTCACCCCTCCACTTT. It encodes CAWSLQNSPLHF.

This clone occurred a few times. The chain is built from TRBV6-6 and TRBJ1-5; TRBD1 might be the D (6 bases). This CDR3 is 15 amino acids long. The V gene's germline CDR1 is MNHNY and CDR2 SVGAGI (reference sequence). Trimming pared 2 bases from V and 2 bases from J, leaving 10 bases between. DNA of the CDR3: TGTGCCAGCAGTTACACAGGGAGCCGCAATCAGCCCCAGCATTTT. It is translated as CASSYTGSRNQPQHF.

J is TRBJ2-7 and V is TRBV5-5; 14 bases map to TRBD2. CDR1 is SGHKS and CDR2 is YYEKEE in the germline V gene (reference sequence). The CDR3 covers 17 residues. V trimming: 4 bases; J trimming: 7 bases; junction bases outside the gene matches: 13. The CDR3 reads CASSPSAGLAGVWEQYF. CDR3 bases: TGTGCCAGCAGCCCATCGGCGGGACTAGCGGGAGTATGGGAGCAGTACTTC.

The rearrangement uses TRBV19 and TRBJ2-3; D unresolved. The germline CDR1 and CDR2 sequences are LNHDA and SQIVND (reference sequence). The V and J ends lost 4 bases and 1 base respectively, with 12 bases between them. The CDR3 loop spans 15 amino acids. CDR3 sequence reads: CASSNDFKGTDTQYF. The CDR3 DNA follows: TGTGCCAGTAGTAATGACTTTAAGGGCACAGATACGCAGTATTTT.

V gene TRBV5-8 combines with J gene TRBJ2-7; unclear D gene. CDR1 and CDR2 (germline): SGHTS, YDEGEE. CDR3 size: 13 residues. The V gene lost 3 bases and the J gene lost 2 bases, with 9 bases spanning the gap. CDR3 sequence reads: CASSSDGAYEQYF. As DNA, the CDR3 is TGTGCCAGCAGCTCGGACGGAGCCTACGAGCAGTACTTC.

V is TRBV11-2 and J is TRBJ2-7; D gene uncertain. Germline V CDR1 and CDR2: SGHAT, FQNNGV. The CDR3 extends over 15 amino acids. V lost 4 bases and J 5 bases, leaving 18 bases between the germline ends. The DNA of the CDR3 is TGTGCCAGCAGCTCGTACATAGGAACAGAGGACGAGCAGTACTTC. Encoded protein: CASSSYIGTEDEQYF.

The rearrangement joins TRBV15 to TRBJ2-7, with D uncertain. The CDR3 spans 14 residues. V was trimmed by 9 bases and J by 4 bases, leaving 19 bases between them. Germline-derived CDR1 and CDR2 are LNHNV and YYDKDF (reference sequence). CDR3 in DNA: TGTGCCACGGCTCGGGTAAGTGCGGCTTACGAGCAGTACTTC. Amino acids: CATARVSAAYEQYF.

This chain connects TRBV9 to TRBJ2-5; D is possibly TRBD1 or TRBD2 (6 bases each). The CDR3 is 15 amino acids. Germline V gene data show CDR1 as SGDLS and CDR2 as YYNGEE. The V and J ends lost 4 bases and 4 bases respectively, with 17 bases between them. The CDR3 reads CASSYSQGGRETQYF. The DNA of the CDR3 is TGTGCCAGCAGCTATTCGCAAGGGGGGCGAGAGACCCAGTACTTC.

The gene calls are TRBV6-6 and TRBJ2-2; D remains unclear. Germline lookup yields CDR1 MNHNY and CDR2 SVGAGI (reference sequence). The germline V and J ends were trimmed by 6 bases and 0 bases, with 2 bases remaining between them. The CDR3 has 12 residues. The CDR3 sequence: CASSPNTGELFF. In DNA form, the CDR3 reads TGTGCCAGCAGCCCGAACACCGGGGAGCTGTTTTTT.

This clone appeared once. V and J are TRBV6-5 and TRBJ2-5, with D possibly TRBD2 on 6 matching bases. V was trimmed by 0 bases and J by 4 bases, leaving 9 bases between them. This CDR3 comprises 14 residues. CDR1 MNHEY and CDR2 SVGAGI come from the germline V gene. CDR3 amino acids: CASSYSNGRETQYF. The CDR3 region has the DNA TGTGCCAGCAGTTACTCAAACGGGAGAGAGACCCAGTACTTC.

V usage is TRBV7-9 and J usage is TRBJ1-2; TRBD1 agrees at 10 bases. Germline trimming cut 5 bases from V and 0 bases from J; bases unmatched to any gene: 15. This CDR3 contains 19 residues. Germline V gives CDR1 SEHNR, CDR2 FQNEAQ (reference sequence). CDR3 sequence (DNA): TGTGCCAGCAGCCTGCAATTTGTCGGGACAGGGGCCTCTAACTATGGCTACACCTTC. Translated: CASSLQFVGTGASNYGYTF.

The rearrangement uses TRBV6-5 and TRBJ1-5; 9 positions match TRBD1. CDR3 length: 14 residues. The junction had 3 bases not matched to a gene; V was cut back by 4 bases and J by 5 bases. Germline lookup yields CDR1 MNHEY and CDR2 SVGAGI. The CDR3: CASSSTGGYQPQHF. The CDR3 coding sequence is TGTGCCAGCAGTTCGACAGGGGGGTATCAGCCCCAGCATTTT.

The J gene is TRBJ2-7, the V gene TRBV6-5; 8 bases match TRBD1. This CDR3 has 13 residues. Trimming took 6 bases from V and 2 from J; bases not matched to a gene: 3. Looked up from germline, CDR1 is MNHEY and CDR2 is SVGAGI. The CDR3 nucleotides read TGTGCCAGCAGACAGGGGGTGGCCTACGAGCAGTACTTC. This translates into CASRQGVAYEQYF.

This sequence joins TRBV7-8 and TRBJ2-7; D assignment may be TRBD1 or TRBD2 (5 bases each). V was shortened by 5 bases and J by 5 bases, with 19 bases between the two germline ends. Looked up from germline, CDR1 is SGHVS and CDR2 is FQNEAQ. CDR3 length equals 15 residues. The CDR3 nucleotides are TGTGCCAGCAGCCCCCGCTGGGACGGGGCCAACGAGCAGTACTTC. Translated: CASSPRWDGANEQYF.

V and J are TRBV28 and TRBJ1-1; D uncertain. V lost 6 bases to trimming and J lost 3 bases, with 23 bases between them. The CDR3 runs to 17 residues. In germline, CDR1 is MDHEN, CDR2 SYDVKM. The DNA for the CDR3 is TGTGCCAGCAGAGAGTCCGGCGGAGAGGGCGGGGACACTGAAGCTTTCTTT. This translates into CASRESGGEGGDTEAFF.

J is TRBJ2-6 and V is TRBV21-1. TRBV21-1 corresponds to a pseudogene. The CDR3 spans 17 residues. The chain's CDR3 is CASSKKVLSSGANVLTF. The CDR3 DNA sequence: TGTGCCAGCAGCAAAAAGGTCTTGAGCTCTGGGGCCAACGTCCTGACTTTC.

The V call is TRBV7-9, the J call TRBJ2-1, with 9 bases matching TRBD1. The V gene's germline CDR1 is SEHNR and CDR2 FQNEAQ (reference sequence). There are 15 residues in the CDR3. Trimming cost V 5 bases and J 8 bases; bases outside gene matches: 10. The CDR3 sequence: CASSPPGQGGYEQFF. The CDR3 DNA reads as TGTGCCAGCAGCCCGCCGGGACAGGGTGGTTATGAGCAGTTCTTC. Supplemented by reference TRBV7-9 and TRBJ2-1, the full variable domain reads DTGVSQNPRHKITKRGQNVTFRCDPISEHNRLYWYRQTLGQGPEFLTYFQNEAQLEKSRLLSDRFSAERPKGSFSTLEIQRTEQGDSAMYLCASSPPGQGGYEQFFGPGTRLTVL.

The chain links TRBV2 to TRBJ2-1; 9 nucleotides match TRBD2. With V trimmed by 1 base and J by 8 bases, 6 bases remained unmatched. The CDR3 runs to 15 residues. Germline-derived CDR1 and CDR2 are SNHLY and FYNNEI. CDR3 region: CASSEGAGGPDEQFF. The CDR3 coding sequence is TGTGCCAGCAGTGAAGGGGCGGGAGGGCCTGATGAGCAGTTCTTC.

The chain joins TRBV19 to TRBJ1-5, with TRBD1 matching 7 bases. The V gene's germline CDR1 is LNHDA and CDR2 SQIVND (reference sequence). This CDR3 region has 16 residues. The V and J ends lost 5 bases and 7 bases, in that order; junction bases with no gene match: 14. CDR3 coding DNA: TGTGCCAGTAGTTCCACCTTGACAGGGATTGAACAGCCCCAGCATTTT. This sequence encodes CASSSTLTGIEQPQHF.